This TCR beta chain is from a study of cytomegalovirus exposure and HLA in healthy donors (dated by TCRdb to about 2017). About the investigation overall: An earlier analysis of fewer than 750 of the donors reported 276 Gb of sequence data and 117 million unique TCR beta sequences obtained from about 179 million T cells. HLA typing covered class I and class II loci at four-digit resolution. Four or five DR-DQ haplotypes were handled as single units for association and clustering because linkage in the cohort was strong. Donor age, sex, ethnicity and CMV serostatus were compiled together with the repertoire data. To predict cytomegalovirus infection status, the study combined high-throughput TCR immunosequencing, statistical association of individual TCRs with disease status, and machine learning. The number of typed donors differed by locus: about 629-630 for A, B, C, DRB1 and DQB1; approximately 540 for DQA1; roughly 600 for DPA1; and around 450 for DPB1. In addition to the first cohort of around 670 subjects, a separate validation cohort of around 110 different subjects was used. About 300 gigabases of sequencing data and about 92 million unique TCR sequences made up an early release that covered 500 to 650 HLA-typed donors. All discovery cohort repertoires had been generated on a single sequencing platform. The genetic ancestry cluster associated with self-reported Caucasian donors included roughly four fifths of the roughly 390 genotyped donors. Rather than using new phenotypic data, the later analysis identified candidate immune exposures from TCR beta sequences and from how often those sequences occurred across donors. Using immunosequencing, the study profiled T cell repertoires from 666 subjects and related those repertoires to cytomegalovirus serostatus. In a later genetic analysis, genome-wide SNP genotypes for about 65% of the 666 donors were used, and that subset was treated as a discovery cohort. An earlier analysis of several hundred of the donors applied high-throughput TCR beta sequencing to assess whether each TCR beta V gene segment acted as functional or pseudogenic. The aim of the study was to test whether cataloging public T cell receptors could identify signatures of past pathogen exposure. A later analysis re-examined previously published TCR beta repertoires from hundreds of donors and added high-resolution HLA genotyping to investigate patterns of TCR occurrence. On average, roughly 240,000 unique TCR beta nucleotide sequences were sequenced per donor among 398 genotyped donors of the cohort, with roughly 18% of those sequences being non-productive. Overall study results and their limits: Roughly uniform sequencing depth across donors was assumed in presence/absence analyses, although this assumption may not hold. A total of about 180 TCR beta chains were listed by the study as associated with cytomegalovirus. Most TCR sequences were seen in very few donors, while some public TCRs were found in many individuals. This cohort had only TCR beta chains sequenced, and the lack of alpha or paired-chain data limited which features could be detected. In a later analysis, HLA-associated TCR beta chains showed more clonal expansion and lower generation probabilities than non-associated chains that were equally common. At a false discovery rate of 0.05, a later analysis linked under 20,000 TCR beta sequences to specific HLA alleles. Linkage disequilibrium might explain the correlated functional status among segregating V segments, but an unknown experimental factor could not be excluded. In a later analysis, the rate of TCR association differed among HLA loci, with DRB1 alleles having the most associated TCRs and HLA-C alleles having the fewest. Most CMV-associated TCR beta chains appeared to be HLA-restricted in a later analysis, and the HLA associations seemed to be driven largely by CMV exposure. A further reported finding was that TCR beta sequences accurately predicted the HLA-A and HLA-B alleles for most subjects in the first cohort. The authors suggested that the approach could potentially be extended to other disease states and immunological phenotypes. According to a later analysis, parvovirus B19, influenza, CMV and Epstein-Barr virus appeared linked to several top co-occurrence clusters. Because HLA typing was unavailable for some donors at each locus, only the typed subset was used in association tests. Fewer than 20 rarely observed V segments, including chromosome 9 orphons, were excluded from the earlier analysis of several hundred of the donors because counts were too low. A later genetic analysis reported fewer N-insertions in productive TCRs among donors in an Asian-associated ancestry cluster than the roughly 700-donor mean. Assigning TCR associations to individual alleles was difficult when HLA alleles, especially DR and DQ, strongly co-occurred. A group of highly shared sequence variants was considered likely to be a technical artifact of the sequencing pipeline. CMV serostatus was the only immune exposure information available for the cohort. The 87-base-pair reads could not distinguish some IMGT-functional V segments, including TRBV6-2 and TRBV6-3, so those segments were excluded. A later genetic analysis associated a missense DCLRE1C variant with V-gene and J-gene trimming of TCR beta chains, and an independent cohort replicated the association. In an earlier analysis of some 500 of the donors, most TCR beta V segments appeared in productive rearrangements about 87% or about 30% of the time, broadly matching IMGT annotations. In vitro tests confirmed that a few of the cytomegalovirus-associated TCR beta chains recognize cytomegalovirus antigens. The classifier was reported to diagnose cytomegalovirus status with high specificity and sensitivity in both the original and validation cohorts.

V drops 2 bases and J drops 7 bases, leaving 11 bases in between. The CDR3 contains 14 residues, cysteine and phenylalanine counted. The entry retains the CDR3 DNA only, 42 bases that are in frame from base 1. CDR1 MDHEN and CDR2 SYDVKM are derived from the germline V gene. The cohort consisted of more than 650 healthy bone marrow donors. At the time of sampling, every cohort member was nominally healthy, though immune exposures that went unrecorded were likely present. The donor tested CMV seronegative, placing the donor among the roughly 340 seronegative members of the cohort. Every donor gave a peripheral blood sample, and the peripheral blood mononuclear cells from that sample were used for TCR beta sequencing. The Qiagen DNeasy Blood Extraction Kit was used to extract genomic DNA from the blood cell samples. The library was produced with the immunoSEQ multiplex PCR assay. The multiplex PCR relied on a mix of 60 forward primers for TCR Vbeta segments and 13 reverse primers for TCR Jbeta segments. The CDR3 region of rearranged TCR beta genes was amplified from genomic DNA with a multiplex PCR assay. The amplified TCR beta libraries were sequenced on the Illumina HiSeq System as 87-base-pair reads. The study's own analysis went as follows. A later analysis tallied 75 million to 95 million unique TCR beta chains across the 700 or so repertoires, and about 10 million of those chains were shared by two or more donors. A nearest-neighbor algorithm error-corrected the raw reads and collapsed the reads into unique sequences, merging closely related sequences to remove PCR and sequencing errors. V, D and J gene segments were assigned by aligning CDR3 sequences to IMGT reference sequences. For a sequence to be retained, a match of at least six nucleotides was required to both a V gene segment and a J gene segment. A rearrangement counted as productive if the CDR3 had no stop codons and remained in frame with V and J, and every other rearrangement counted as non-productive. CDR3 was defined according to IMGT convention as the region running from the second conserved V-encoded cysteine to the conserved J-encoded phenylalanine. Sequences without an unambiguous match to a single V gene segment were excluded from the earlier analysis of several hundred of the donors. An earlier analysis of over 450 of the donors classified V segments as functional when productive rearrangements were above 56.7% and as segregating when the standard deviation between donors was above 5%. To diagnose cytomegalovirus status from the catalog of TCR beta chain sequences, a statistical classification framework was built. A later analysis assigned V and J genes by comparing TCR nucleotide sequences with IMGT/GENE-DB human TR gene sequences. Using the TCRdist pipeline, a later analysis assigned CDR3 sequences along with most-parsimonious VDJ recombination scenarios. A later analysis defined each TCR beta chain by its CDR3 amino acid sequence plus V-gene family, and excluded reads lacking a unique V-gene family. To address suspected cross-contamination and a sequencing artifact, a later analysis removed a few hundred highly shared, low-generation-probability nucleotide sequences. For each public chain, a later analysis derived a clonal expansion index from normalized ranks of inferred template counts within each repertoire. In a later analysis, generation probabilities were computed using a VDJ recombination model fitted to out-of-frame rearrangements, and the results were checked against IGoR. In a later analysis, TCR-TCR, TCR-HLA and TCR-CMV co-occurrence was scored with hypergeometric tests, and a repertoire-size bias correction was applied to TCR pairs. In a later analysis, false discovery rates were estimated by permuting HLA or CMV assignments 20 times. A later analysis grouped co-occurring TCRs with DBSCAN, adding TCRdist sequence similarity when clustering within HLA-allele-positive subsets. Co-occurrence clustering excluded repertoires with fewer than 30,000 or more than 120,000 public chains, plus five with anomalous nucleotide sharing. TCRdb retrieved this table from immuneACCESS and kept in-frame rearrangements only. Not all clones are present; in checked studies, unresolved V genes account for under half, and no reason is known for the remainder. The D gene and trimming were derived from the DNA, and the V and J assignments and clone size from that table. The sample has fewer than 95,000 clones on record, 60% to 80% of them singletons. Just under 6.5% of the sample rests with the top ten.

With respect to this clone: The target of this receptor is not known. No quality values exist for individual bases; no much larger clone is one base distant.

The sequenced material came from PBMCs. The TCR sequence derives from a woman aged 25 to 39 in good health and CMV-seronegative. Here the chain combines TRBV28 and TRBJ2-2, with a tentative D gene TRBD2 over 5 matching bases. The bases read TGTGCCAGCAGTTTAGTAGATCGGGGCGGGGAGCTGTTTTTT. Translated, it gives CASSLVDRGGELFF.